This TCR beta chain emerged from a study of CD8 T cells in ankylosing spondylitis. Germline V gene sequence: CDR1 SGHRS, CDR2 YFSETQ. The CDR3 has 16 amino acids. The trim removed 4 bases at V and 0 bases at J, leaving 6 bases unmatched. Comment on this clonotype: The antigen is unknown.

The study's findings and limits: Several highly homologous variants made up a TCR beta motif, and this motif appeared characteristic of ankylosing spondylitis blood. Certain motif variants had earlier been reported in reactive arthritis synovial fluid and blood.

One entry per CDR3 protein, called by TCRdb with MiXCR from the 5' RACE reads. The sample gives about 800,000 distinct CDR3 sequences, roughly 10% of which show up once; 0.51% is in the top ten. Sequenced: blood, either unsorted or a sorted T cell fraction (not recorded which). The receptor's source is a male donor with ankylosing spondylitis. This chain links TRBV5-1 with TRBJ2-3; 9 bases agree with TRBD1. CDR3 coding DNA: TGCGCCAGCAGCATGGGGACAGGGTGGAGCACAGATACGCAGTATTTT. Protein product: CASSMGTGWSTDTQYF.